A single sample is the source of the 30 T cell receptor beta chains below, sequenced in a study of response to subunit inactivated influenza vaccine (dated by TCRdb to the late 2010s). Library method: RT-PCR. Sequencing used an Illumina HiSeq 2500. The public sequencing data were trimmed at Q25 with fastp and processed into clonotypes with MiXCR by TCRdb, which kept only in-frame beta chains. One record per CDR3 amino acid sequence lists the most common genes and DNA. This sample comprises more than 600,000 distinct CDR3 sequences, less than 20% of them detected only once. The top ten hold roughly a tenth of the sample. This material consisted of PBMCs from blood, taken about 5 days after vaccination. These receptors all stem from a man in his fifties or sixties who received an inactivated influenza vaccine. Donor details come from another sample of the same person, matched by shared clones.

This sequence joins TRBV5-1 and TRBJ2-1, with 13 bases fitting TRBD2. Trimming at V came to 6 bases and at J to 10 bases, leaving 10 bases not matched to a gene. Germline V lookup: CDR1 SGHRS, CDR2 YFSETQ. CDR3 length equals 15 residues. CDR3 region: CASTETSGGRVEQFF. In DNA, the CDR3 is TGCGCCAGCACCGAGACTAGCGGGGGGCGCGTAGAGCAGTTCTTC.

The table lists this clonotype with a few counts. The rearrangement joins TRBV4-3 to TRBJ2-1, with D possibly TRBD2 on 5 matching bases. Germline V lookup: CDR1 LGHNA, CDR2 YSLEER. The germline V and J ends were trimmed by 0 bases and 9 bases, with 9 bases remaining between them. This CDR3 is built from 13 residues. CDR3 loop: CASSQDRSGEQFF. For the CDR3, the DNA is TGCGCCAGCAGCCAAGACCGAAGCGGTGAGCAGTTCTTC.

This clonotype was counted at least ten times. The chain uses TRBV6-5 and TRBJ2-3; maybe TRBD2 (6 bases). CDR1 is MNHEY and CDR2 is SVGAGI in the germline V gene. Trimming removed 4 bases from V and 1 base from J, with 12 bases in between. The CDR3 has 15 amino acids. The CDR3 DNA is TGTGCCAGCAGTTTGACCCGCGGGGGCACAGATACGCAGTATTTT. Its protein is CASSLTRGGTDTQYF.

The V gene is TRBV7-2, the J gene TRBJ1-6; D may be TRBD1 (6 bases). The CDR3 has 16 residues. Germline assignment: CDR1 SGHTA and CDR2 FQGNSA. V lost 5 bases and J lost 4, with 15 bases in between. The CDR3 spells CASSLAPGHYNSPLHF. As DNA, the CDR3 is TGTGCCAGCAGCCTCGCTCCGGGACATTATAATTCACCCCTCCACTTT.

The chain employs TRBV7-7 and TRBJ2-5, with D maybe TRBD2 (6 bases). Germline V gene lookup returns CDR1 SSHAT and CDR2 FNYEAQ (reference sequence). The CDR3 sequence is 14 residues long. Trimming left V 5 bases short and J 5 bases short, with 15 bases between. CDR3 in DNA: TGTGCCAGCAGCCTCACCGGGACTCGGGAGACCCAGTACTTC. Protein sequence: CASSLTGTRETQYF.

The rearrangement joins TRBV4-2 to TRBJ2-2; D may be TRBD2 (6 bases). The CDR3 is 14 amino acids. V was clipped by 6 bases and J by 7 bases, with 15 bases between them. Germline V CDR1 and CDR2: LGHNA, YNFKEQ. CDR3 sequence reads: CASRALGGGGELFF. CDR3 in DNA: TGTGCCAGCAGGGCTCTCGGGGGAGGCGGGGAGCTGTTTTTT.

This chain connects TRBV12-3 or TRBV12-4 to TRBJ1-6; 7 bases map to TRBD1. CDR3 size: 16 residues. J lost 0 bases, V lost 5 bases, and 4 bases had no gene match. CDR3 residues: CASSLQGGSYNSPLHF. CDR3 in DNA: TGTGCCAGCAGTCTCCAGGGGGGCTCCTATAATTCACCCCTCCACTTT.

The rearrangement uses TRBV30 and TRBJ2-6; 7 nucleotides match TRBD1. The CDR3 covers 17 residues. CDR1 and CDR2 (germline): GTSNPN, SVGIG (reference sequence). With V trimmed by 3 bases and J by 1 base, 9 bases remained unmatched. The CDR3 DNA reads as TGTGCCTGGAGCAGGACAGGCCCATTGTCTGGGGCCAACGTCCTGACTTTC. It translates to CAWSRTGPLSGANVLTF. Based on the CDR3 plus reference TRBV30 and TRBJ2-6, the full variable domain is SQTIHQWPATLVQPVGSPLSLECTVEGTSNPNLYWYRQAAGRGLQLLFYSVGIGQISSEVPQNLSASRPQDRQFILSSKKLLLSDSGFYLCAWSRTGPLSGANVLTFGAGSRLTVL.

This clonotype occurred a few times. The chain's CDR3 is CASSQGEQGTQYF. CDR3 DNA: TGCGCCAGCAGCCAAGGAGAACAGGGCACCCAGTACTTC. The chain links TRBV4-3 to TRBJ2-5, with D possibly matching TRBD1 (6 bases). The CDR3 extends over 13 amino acids. Deletions cut 1 base from V and 8 bases from J, with 11 bases between. CDR1 is LGHNA, CDR2 YSLEER, per germline.

The table lists this clonotype with a few counts. The V call is TRBV7-9, the J call TRBJ1-3; D is perhaps TRBD1 (6 bases). The CDR3 totals 15 residues. Germline CDR1 SEHNR, CDR2 FQNEAQ (reference sequence). V was cut by 4 bases and J by 6 bases, with 16 bases left in between. Written as DNA, the CDR3 is TGTGCCAGCAGCTCCATCAGGGGAAAAGCAAACACCATATATTTT. It encodes CASSSIRGKANTIYF.

In this sample, this clonotype turned up a few times. The chain couples TRBV12-3 or TRBV12-4 to TRBJ1-1; D is unresolved. V lost 0 bases and J 10 bases, leaving 9 bases between the germline ends. The CDR3 sequence is 12 residues long. The CDR3: CASSLATGIAFF. Here the CDR3 DNA reads TGTGCCAGCAGTTTAGCGACGGGGATAGCTTTCTTT.

The chain couples TRBV12-3 or TRBV12-4 to TRBJ2-2, with 7 bases identical to TRBD1. V dropped 6 bases and J dropped 4; count of bases not matched to a gene: 11. The CDR3 covers 16 residues. CDR3 sequence reads: CASSLIQGIGTGELFF. For the CDR3, the DNA is TGTGCCAGCAGCCTTATACAGGGGATCGGCACCGGGGAGCTGTTTTTT.

Many counts were recorded for this clonotype. This sequence joins TRBV12-3 or TRBV12-4 and TRBJ2-1, with D tentatively TRBD2 (6 bases). The CDR3 runs 12 residues. The V end lost 6 bases, the J end lost 7 bases, and 10 bases lay between the germline ends. CDR3 protein: CASSAGRNEQFF. CDR3 coding DNA: TGTGCCAGCAGCGCGGGGCGGAATGAGCAGTTCTTC.

The CDR3 loop is CASSPGQGRAFF. The CDR3 DNA follows: TGTGCCAGCAGCCCCGGACAGGGGCGGGCTTTCTTT. The V gene is TRBV7-8, the J gene TRBJ1-1, with 9 bases that match TRBD1. Trimming took 5 bases from V and 11 from J; bases not matched to a gene: 6. The CDR3 covers 12 residues. The germline V gene encodes CDR1 SGHVS and CDR2 FQNEAQ.

At least ten counts were recorded for this clonotype. The rearrangement uses TRBV5-1 and TRBJ2-2; D call uncertain. Germline V gene data show CDR1 as SGHRS and CDR2 as YFSETQ. The CDR3 consists of 13 residues. Trimming stripped 4 bases from V and 4 bases from J, with 8 bases between. The CDR3 nucleotides read TGCGCCAGCAGCACCGGAAGCACCGGGGAGCTGTTTTTT. Translation gives CASSTGSTGELFF.

This clonotype was counted between two and nine times. The chain has TRBV29-1 and TRBJ2-3; perhaps TRBD2 as D (6 bases). The CDR3 is 11 residues long. CDR1 is SQVTM and CDR2 is ANQGSEA in the germline V gene. V lost 6 bases and J lost 6, with 10 bases in between. Here the CDR3 reads CSVGGRDTQYF. The DNA for the CDR3 is TGCAGCGTCGGGGGACGGGATACGCAGTATTTT.

Points on this clonotype: The germline gene is not matched at one end of the junction; a read error may be the cause. This chain links TRBV5-1 with TRBJ2-2; the match to TRBD1 covers 7 bases. The CDR3 has 15 residues. Germline V lookup: CDR1 SGHRS, CDR2 YFSETQ. Written as DNA, the CDR3 is TGCGCCAGCAGCTTGCGACAGGGCTACACCGGGGAGCTGTGTTTT. This encodes CASSLRQGYTGELCF.

The rearrangement links TRBV7-6 to TRBJ2-1, with 8 nucleotides matching TRBD2. CDR3 size: 14 residues. V shed 3 bases and J 8 bases; nucleotides not matched to a gene: 6. Germline CDR1 and CDR2: SGHVS and FNYEAQ. The CDR3 loop reads CASSLWPGGDEQFF. For the CDR3, the DNA is TGTGCCAGCAGCTTGTGGCCGGGAGGGGATGAGCAGTTCTTC.

V is TRBV9 and J is TRBJ2-7, with 9 nucleotides matching TRBD1. This CDR3 is 16 amino acids long. The ends lost 1 base at V and 2 bases at J; junction bases unmatched: 7. Germline assignment: CDR1 SGDLS and CDR2 YYNGEE. The CDR3 DNA reads TGTGCCAGCAGCGTAAGGGGACAGGGAAGGACCTACGAGCAGTACTTC. It is translated as CASSVRGQGRTYEQYF.

The V call is TRBV15, the J call TRBJ1-4; D unclear. Germline lookup yields CDR1 LNHNV and CDR2 YYDKDF (reference sequence). The CDR3 spans 13 residues. V lost 0 bases and J 2 bases, leaving 1 base between the germline ends. In nucleotides, the CDR3 is TGTGCCACCAGCAGAGATACTAATGAAAAACTGTTTTTT. Its protein is CATSRDTNEKLFF.

This clonotype was counted only a few times. The gene calls are TRBV7-9 and TRBJ2-2; TRBD2 aligns across 7 bases. Germline CDR1 and CDR2: SEHNR and FQNEAQ (reference sequence). The CDR3 loop spans 17 amino acids. Germline trimming cut 5 bases from V and 7 bases from J; bases unmatched to any gene: 16. The CDR3 is CASSPRLAGLGVGELFF. The DNA for the CDR3 is TGTGCCAGCAGCCCACGACTAGCAGGCCTAGGTGTCGGGGAGCTGTTTTTT.

This clonotype occurred a few times. The chain combines TRBV20-1 with TRBJ2-3; TRBD1 is a possible D gene (5 bases). Between the trimmed V and J ends, which lost 3 bases and 2 bases, there was a span of 15 bases. Per the germline V gene, CDR1 is DFQATT and CDR2 is SNEGSKA (reference sequence). The CDR3 is made up of 15 amino acids. CDR3 sequence reads: CSARVWQGTTDTQYF. In DNA, the CDR3 is TGCAGTGCTAGGGTATGGCAGGGAACCACAGATACGCAGTATTTT.

The chain employs TRBV10-3 and TRBJ2-5, with D perhaps TRBD2 (6 bases). The germline CDR1 and CDR2 sequences are ENHRY and SYGVKD. Trimming removed 6 bases from V and 4 bases from J, with 18 bases in between. This CDR3 contains 15 residues. This CDR3 reads CAIRISSDRRETQYF. CDR3 sequence (DNA): TGTGCCATCAGGATTTCTAGCGATCGACGAGAGACCCAGTACTTC.

This clonotype was recorded a few times. The chain carries TRBV4-2 and TRBJ1-4; the D is unclear. Germline V lookup: CDR1 LGHNA, CDR2 YNFKEQ. V was trimmed by 4 bases and J by 8 bases, leaving 17 bases between them. The CDR3 totals 15 residues. For the CDR3, the DNA is TGTGCCAGCAGCCGTTCAACGGCCCCGGGCGAAAAACTGTTTTTT. Translating gives CASSRSTAPGEKLFF.

The chain has TRBV3-1 and TRBJ2-4; tentatively, D is TRBD1 or TRBD2 (5 bases each). With 1 base removed from V and 6 bases from J, the gap between germline ends came to 7 bases. The CDR3 length is 13 residues. CDR1 is LGHDT, CDR2 YNNKEL, per germline (reference sequence). CDR3 sequence: CASSQGGRNIQYF. In DNA, the CDR3 is TGTGCCAGCAGCCAAGGGGGGAGAAACATTCAGTACTTC.

This clonotype was seen many times. The gene calls are TRBV6-5 and TRBJ2-1; 7 bases align to TRBD1. The CDR3 runs 13 residues. Germline V gene lookup returns CDR1 MNHEY and CDR2 SVGAGI. The V segment lost 4 bases and the J segment 11 bases; nucleotides outside the gene matches: 8. CDR3 sequence: CASSSIHRGQQFF. The CDR3 DNA reads as TGTGCCAGCAGTTCCATTCACAGGGGCCAGCAGTTCTTC.

The CDR3 spells CSAPKGTSGSNEQFF. The CDR3 region has the DNA TGCAGTGCACCGAAAGGGACTAGCGGGAGTAATGAGCAGTTCTTC. This chain links TRBV20-1 with TRBJ2-1; 14 bases match TRBD2. CDR1 and CDR2 from the germline V gene are DFQATT and SNEGSKA (reference sequence). The CDR3 has 15 amino acids. Unmatched junction bases numbered 8, after V lost 6 bases and J lost 7 bases.

The J gene is TRBJ1-6, the V gene TRBV4-3, with TRBD1 as a possible D gene (6 bases). This CDR3 has 16 residues. V was cut by 4 bases and J by 9 bases, with 19 bases left in between. Germline CDR1 reads LGHNA; CDR2 reads YSLEER. In DNA form, the CDR3 reads TGCGCCAGCAGCCTAGGTGGGGCAGGGGCGTTTTCACCCCTCCACTTT. This codes for CASSLGGAGAFSPLHF.

The sample holds many counts of this clonotype. The chain uses TRBV4-3 and TRBJ2-7; either TRBD1 or TRBD2 may fit D (6 bases each). This CDR3 is 13 amino acids long. Germline V gene data show CDR1 as LGHNA and CDR2 as YSLEER. V was shortened by 5 bases and J by 5 bases, with 13 bases between the two germline ends. CDR3 protein: CASSATGADEQYF. CDR3 DNA sequence: TGCGCCAGCAGCGCCACGGGGGCCGACGAGCAGTACTTC.

This clonotype was seen only a few times. The rearrangement uses TRBV12-3 or TRBV12-4 and TRBJ2-3; D is tentatively TRBD1 or TRBD2 (5 bases each). The CDR3 totals 15 residues. The ends were cut back, 4 bases at V and 10 bases at J, with 21 bases in the middle. CDR3: CASSSTGTLKGAQYF. CDR3 DNA: TGTGCCAGCAGTTCCACCGGGACCCTAAAAGGGGCGCAGTATTTT.